One and the same sample provided the 20 T cell receptor beta chains below, sequenced in a study of blood T cell repertoires in COVID-19. Assay used: immunoSEQ multiplex PCR; TCRdb lists only in-frame clones, some missing. Seen here are under 250,000 clones, around nine tenths observed once, and the top ten hold over 1.1%. Material for sequencing was peripheral blood. Source of these receptors: a man of 80 years or more with acute or convalescent COVID-19.

The rearrangement links TRBV7-9 to TRBJ1-1, with TRBD1 identical over 10 bases. Germline CDR1 SEHNR, CDR2 FQNEAQ (reference sequence). The CDR3 length is 13 residues. J gave up 5 bases and V 3 bases, and 0 bases lay outside the gene matches. The CDR3 loop is CASSLGQGTEAFF. CDR3 DNA: TGTGCCAGCAGCTTGGGACAGGGGACTGAAGCTTTCTTT.

This chain links TRBV6-1 with TRBJ1-5, with D unclear. The germline V and J ends were trimmed by 2 bases and 3 bases, with 14 bases remaining between them. This CDR3 comprises 16 residues. Per the germline V gene, CDR1 is MNHNS and CDR2 is SASEGT. CDR3 region: CASSEYSRDSNQPQHF. CDR3 in DNA: TGTGCCAGCAGTGAATATAGCAGAGATTCCAATCAGCCCCAGCATTTT.

The table lists this clone with a few counts. The chain couples TRBV7-6 to TRBJ1-1; 7 nucleotides align to TRBD1. The CDR3 sequence is 15 residues long. V lost 5 bases, J lost 3 bases, and 9 bases stayed unmatched. CDR1 SGHVS and CDR2 FNYEAQ come from the germline V gene. The CDR3 sequence is CASSPGQPQHTEAFF. The CDR3 coding sequence is TGTGCCAGCAGCCCGGGACAGCCTCAGCACACTGAAGCTTTCTTT.

This rearrangement joins TRBV14 to TRBJ1-4; no definite D call. The CDR3 runs to 14 residues. The V and J ends lost 1 base and 3 bases respectively, with 6 bases between them. Germline CDR1 reads SGHDN; CDR2 reads FVKESK. CDR3 sequence: CASSQVRANEKLFF. The CDR3 DNA sequence: TGTGCCAGCAGCCAAGTCCGGGCTAATGAAAAACTGTTTTTT. Full variable domain (outside the CDR3, taken from reference TRBV14 and TRBJ1-4): EAGVTQFPSHSVIEKGQTVTLRCDPISGHDNLYWYRRVMGKEIKFLLHFVKESKQDESGMPNNRFLAERTGGTYSTLKVQPAELEDSGVYFCASSQVRANEKLFFGSGTQLSVL.

V gene TRBV6-6 combines with J gene TRBJ1-2; the match to TRBD1 covers 9 bases. The CDR3 runs 15 residues. Per germline, CDR1 MNHNY and CDR2 SVGAGI (reference sequence). The V and J ends lost 5 bases and 3 bases, in that order; junction bases with no gene match: 7. This CDR3 is CASSPGTGSDYGYTF. The CDR3 DNA reads as TGTGCCAGCAGTCCGGGGACAGGGTCTGACTATGGCTACACCTTC.

The chain has TRBV3-1 (or the pseudogene TRBV3-2) and TRBJ1-2; 10 bases are shared with TRBD1. Germline V CDR1 and CDR2: LGHDT, YNNKEL (reference sequence). V trimming: 3 bases; J trimming: 6 bases; junction bases outside the gene matches: 10. The CDR3 totals 16 residues. This CDR3 is CASSQRGDRGLNGYTF. The DNA of the CDR3 is TGTGCCAGCAGCCAGCGGGGGGACAGGGGACTCAATGGCTACACCTTC.

This chain uses TRBV11-2 with TRBJ2-2; no reliable D call. Per germline, CDR1 SGHAT and CDR2 FQNNGV. The CDR3 is 13 amino acids. Trimming left V 7 bases short and J 1 base short, with 7 bases between. As DNA, the CDR3 is TGTGCCAGCACGTTTCGGAACACCGGGGAGCTGTTTTTT. It is translated as CASTFRNTGELFF.

CDR3 region: CASSPRGRPGNTIYF. CDR3 nucleotide sequence: TGTGCCAGCAGCCCGCGGGGGCGTCCTGGAAACACCATATATTTT. The genes are TRBV6-2 or TRBV6-3 and TRBJ1-3; maybe TRBD1 (6 bases). The germline V gene has CDR1 MNHEY and CDR2 SVGEGT. V was pared by 6 bases and J by 2 bases, with 14 bases between. The CDR3 is 15 residues long.

The chain is built from TRBV19 and TRBJ2-1; 10 positions match TRBD2. Germline V lookup: CDR1 LNHDA, CDR2 SQIVND (reference sequence). V lost 7 bases and J lost 9; bases outside the gene matches: 9. The CDR3 covers 14 residues. The CDR3 loop reads CASKASGSIPEQFF. The CDR3, as DNA: TGTGCCAGTAAGGCTAGCGGGAGTATCCCTGAGCAGTTCTTC. The whole variable domain, filled in from reference TRBV19 and TRBJ2-1, reads DGGITQSPKYLFRKEGQNVTLSCEQNLNHDAMYWYRQDPGQGLRLIYYSQIVNDFQKGDIAEGYSVSREKKESFPLTVTSAQKNPTAFYLCASKASGSIPEQFFGPGTRLTVL.

V gene TRBV6-5 combines with J gene TRBJ1-1; no reliable D call. Per germline, CDR1 MNHEY and CDR2 SVGAGI. Trimming stripped 8 bases from V and 3 bases from J, with 13 bases between. This CDR3 has 13 residues. The CDR3 loop reads CASARYLDTEAFF. CDR3 nucleotide sequence: TGTGCCAGCGCAAGATACTTGGACACTGAAGCTTTCTTT.

This rearrangement joins TRBV7-2 to TRBJ2-1; possibly TRBD1 for D (6 bases). Per germline, CDR1 SGHTA and CDR2 FQGNSA. V was pared by 2 bases and J by 2 bases, with 13 bases between. This CDR3 has 16 residues. The CDR3 nucleotides are TGTGCCAGCAGCTTATGGACCAGGGGACCCTACAATGAGCAGTTCTTC. It codes for CASSLWTRGPYNEQFF. Full variable domain (rest looked up from reference TRBV7-2 and TRBJ2-1): GAGVSQSPSNKVTEKGKDVELRCDPISGHTALYWYRQSLGQGLEFLIYFQGNSAPDKSGLPSDRFSAERTGGSVSTLTIQRTQQEDSAVYLCASSLWTRGPYNEQFFGPGTRLTVL.

CDR3 in DNA: TGTGCCAGCAGCTTCGCCCGGGACAGACCTTCTAACCGACAAGAGACCCAGTACTTC. Its translation: CASSFARDRPSNRQETQYF. This chain joins TRBV7-8 and TRBJ2-5, with 7 bases matching TRBD1. The V and J ends lost 3 bases and 2 bases, in that order; junction bases with no gene match: 18. In germline, CDR1 is SGHVS, CDR2 FQNEAQ. The CDR3 is made up of 19 amino acids.

CDR3 loop: CASVGTSKDTQYF. The CDR3 coding sequence is TGTGCCAGTGTGGGAACTAGCAAGGATACGCAGTATTTT. V and J are TRBV19 and TRBJ2-3; D might be TRBD2 (6 bases). This CDR3 is built from 13 residues. CDR1 is LNHDA, CDR2 SQIVND, per germline (reference sequence). V dropped 8 bases and J dropped 6 bases, with 15 bases sitting between them.

The chain couples TRBV7-3 to TRBJ1-4, with 8 positions matching TRBD1. The CDR3 runs 15 residues. V lost 0 bases to trimming and J lost 6 bases; unmatched junction nucleotides: 3. CDR1 and CDR2 from the germline V gene are SGHTA and FQGTGA. The CDR3 DNA reads as TGTGCCAGCAGCTTAACCGGGACAGGTCATGAAAAACTGTTTTTT. Encoded protein: CASSLTGTGHEKLFF.

V gene TRBV5-1 combines with J gene TRBJ2-2; 9 nucleotides line up with TRBD2. With 4 bases clipped from V and 4 bases from J, the junction kept 5 bases outside the gene matches. This CDR3 region has 15 residues. Germline CDR1 SGHRS, CDR2 YFSETQ. The CDR3, as DNA: TGCGCCAGCAGCGCGGGAGGGCCAATCACCGGGGAGCTGTTTTTT. It is translated as CASSAGGPITGELFF.

The chain is built from TRBV7-2 and TRBJ2-6; no clear D gene. The CDR3 is 15 amino acids. The V gene's germline CDR1 is SGHTA and CDR2 FQGNSA. V lost 4 bases and J lost 0, with 7 bases in between. CDR3 sequence (DNA): TGTGCCAGCAGCTGGAGTAGCTCTGGGGCCAACGTCCTGACTTTC. Encoded protein: CASSWSSSGANVLTF.

This clone came up once. The chain joins TRBV7-2 to TRBJ1-5, with D perhaps matching TRBD1 (5 bases). V was shortened by 5 bases and J by 4 bases, with 21 bases between the two germline ends. In germline, CDR1 is SGHTA, CDR2 FQGNSA. The CDR3 extends over 17 amino acids. The CDR3 coding sequence is TGTGCCAGCAGCCCATCGGCCTCCAGGGTAGGAAATCAGCCCCAGCATTTT. Translated: CASSPSASRVGNQPQHF. Together with reference TRBV7-2 and TRBJ1-5, the CDR3 gives the full variable domain: GAGVSQSPSNKVTEKGKDVELRCDPISGHTALYWYRQSLGQGLEFLIYFQGNSAPDKSGLPSDRFSAERTGGSVSTLTIQRTQQEDSAVYLCASSPSASRVGNQPQHFGDGTRLSIL.

The genes are TRBV9 and TRBJ2-7; D is unresolved. Trimming took off 0 bases at V and 0 bases at J, with 7 bases between the two ends. The germline V gene has CDR1 SGDLS and CDR2 YYNGEE. The CDR3 runs 14 residues. The CDR3 loop is CASSVGGDSYEQYF. CDR3 coding DNA: TGTGCCAGCAGCGTAGGCGGCGACTCCTACGAGCAGTACTTC.

The V and J genes are TRBV5-1 and TRBJ2-7, with a weak D call TRBD2 (6 bases). Germline CDR1 SGHRS, CDR2 YFSETQ. The V end was cut by 3 bases, the J end by 2 bases, with 12 bases between. This CDR3 is built from 14 residues. The CDR3 nucleotides are TGCGCCAGCAGCTGGGAGGCAGATCCCTACGAGCAGTACTTC. This encodes CASSWEADPYEQYF.

This chain links TRBV7-2 with TRBJ1-2; a possible D gene is TRBD1 (6 bases). The germline gives CDR1 SGHTA, CDR2 FQGNSA. CDR3 length equals 14 residues. V was clipped by 6 bases and J by 6 bases, with 17 bases between them. CDR3 nucleotide sequence: TGTGCCAGCAGATCAGGACGGGGGGCCAATGGCTACACCTTC. Residues: CASRSGRGANGYTF.